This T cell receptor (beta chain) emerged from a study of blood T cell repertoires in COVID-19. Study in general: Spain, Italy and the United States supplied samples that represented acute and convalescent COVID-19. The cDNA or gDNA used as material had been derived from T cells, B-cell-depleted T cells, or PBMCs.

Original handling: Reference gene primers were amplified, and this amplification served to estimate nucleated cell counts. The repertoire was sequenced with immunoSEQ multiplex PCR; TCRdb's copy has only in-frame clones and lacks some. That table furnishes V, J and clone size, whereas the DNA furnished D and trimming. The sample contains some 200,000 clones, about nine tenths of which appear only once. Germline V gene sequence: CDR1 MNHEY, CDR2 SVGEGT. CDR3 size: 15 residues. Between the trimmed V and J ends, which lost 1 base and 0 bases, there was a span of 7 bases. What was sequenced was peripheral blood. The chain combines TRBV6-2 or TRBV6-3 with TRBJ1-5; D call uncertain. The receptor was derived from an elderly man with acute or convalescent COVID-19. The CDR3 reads CASSYLAYSNQPQHF. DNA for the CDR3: TGTGCCAGCAGTTACTTAGCGTATAGCAATCAGCCCCAGCATTTT.